The present T cell receptor (beta chain) was sequenced within a study of CD8 T cells in Susac syndrome. Healthy donors served as age- and sex-matched controls. Random hexamers were used to reverse transcribe the RNA input (about 0.5 to 1 ug). The CDR3 of TCR beta was amplified by immunoSEQ multiplex PCR across 54 Vbeta and 13 Jbeta. Each CDR3 protein gets one entry after TCRdb re-called the immunoSEQ multiplex PCR reads with MiXCR. The table includes approximately 120,000 distinct CDR3 sequences, about nine tenths detected once. This CDR3 contains 14 residues. Trimming took off 3 bases at V and 7 bases at J, with 15 bases between the two ends. CDR1 and CDR2 (germline): SGHTA, FQGTGA.

Sequencing was done on a sample of CD4+ T cells from PBMCs. V and J are TRBV7-3 and TRBJ1-2; a possible D gene is TRBD1 (6 bases). The sequence was obtained from a human donor in good health. The CDR3 region is CASSFWTDLRGYTF. The CDR3 bases are TGTGCCAGCAGCTTTTGGACAGACCTTCGTGGCTACACCTTC.